A selection of T cell receptor beta chains follows, all from one sample in a study of cytomegalovirus exposure and HLA in healthy donors. Sequenced by immunoSEQ multiplex PCR; TCRdb stores in-frame clones only, minus some. The data contain some 200,000 clones, around 75% of them seen just once; the ten biggest clones take up approximately 1.8%. The source material was PBMCs. Receptor source: a woman aged 25 to 39 in good health and CMV-seronegative. The CDR3 runs from the conserved cysteine through the conserved F or W. A D gene is named only where the DNA matches it firmly. Clone sizes are given selectively: once, few, many, or a class where the clone is expanded.

j_gene: TRBJ1-4; abundance: -; v_gene: TRBV7-8; d_gene: TRBD1; CDR3nt: TGTGCCAGCAGCTCAGATTCCGGGACAGCCAGGAGCAGGGAAAAACTGTTTTTT; CDR3aa: CASSSDSGTARSREKLFF
j_gene: TRBJ1-4; abundance: -; v_gene: TRBV10-1; d_gene: TRBD1; CDR3nt: TGCGCCAGCAGTGAGTCCCGGACAGGGGGTGAAAAACTGTTTTTT; CDR3aa: CASSESRTGGEKLFF
j_gene: TRBJ2-7; abundance: few; v_gene: TRBV2; d_gene: -; CDR3nt: TGTGCCAGCCGCGGGACAGACTACGAGCAGTACTTC; CDR3aa: CASRGTDYEQYF
j_gene: TRBJ2-7; abundance: -; v_gene: TRBV5-1; d_gene: -; CDR3nt: TGCGCCAGCAGCTCGCATCAGGGGATTACCTACGAGCAGTACTTC; CDR3aa: CASSSHQGITYEQYF
j_gene: TRBJ1-2; abundance: -; v_gene: TRBV27; d_gene: -; CDR3nt: TGTGCCAGCAGTTTATCCCCAGGAAGAGGCTACACCTTC; CDR3aa: CASSLSPGRGYTF
j_gene: TRBJ2-5; abundance: -; v_gene: TRBV5-4; d_gene: -; CDR3nt: TGTGCCAGCAGCGTCCCGGGACTTGGGGAAGAGACCCAGTACTTC; CDR3aa: CASSVPGLGEETQYF
j_gene: TRBJ2-5; abundance: -; v_gene: TRBV5-1; d_gene: TRBD1; CDR3nt: TGCGCCAGCAGCCGGACAGGGGGCGGGTTAGAGACCCAGTACTTC; CDR3aa: CASSRTGGGLETQYF
j_gene: TRBJ1-4; abundance: -; v_gene: TRBV5-6; d_gene: -; CDR3nt: TGTGCCAGTAACGTCGCGGGGGCAACTAATGAAAAACTGTTTTTT; CDR3aa: CASNVAGATNEKLFF
j_gene: TRBJ2-4; abundance: -; v_gene: TRBV30; d_gene: -; CDR3nt: TGTGCCTGGAGTGGCGCTAGTGTTATTCAGTACTTC; CDR3aa: CAWSGASVIQYF
j_gene: TRBJ2-7; abundance: -; v_gene: TRBV29-1; d_gene: TRBD1; CDR3nt: TGCAGCGTTGAAGATACCCCGGGACAGGGGACCAACGAGCAGTACTTC; CDR3aa: CSVEDTPGQGTNEQYF
j_gene: TRBJ1-1; abundance: -; v_gene: TRBV19; d_gene: -; CDR3nt: TGTGCCAGTACCCACCATTCCGGGGGGAACACTGAAGCTTTCTTT; CDR3aa: CASTHHSGGNTEAFF
j_gene: TRBJ2-7; abundance: -; v_gene: TRBV19; d_gene: TRBD1; CDR3nt: TGTGCCAGTAGTATCGGGACAGGGAGCTCCTACGAGCAGTACTTC; CDR3aa: CASSIGTGSSYEQYF
j_gene: TRBJ1-1; abundance: -; v_gene: TRBV2; d_gene: -; CDR3nt: TGTGCCAGCACAACACAAATGAACACTGAAGCTTTCTTT; CDR3aa: CASTTQMNTEAFF
j_gene: TRBJ2-4; abundance: -; v_gene: TRBV30; d_gene: TRBD2; CDR3nt: TGTGCCTGGAGCCCGCAGCGGGGGGACATTCAGTACTTC; CDR3aa: CAWSPQRGDIQYF
j_gene: TRBJ2-7; abundance: -; v_gene: TRBV4-3; d_gene: -; CDR3nt: TGCGCCAGCAGCCAAGATTTAGCCGGGGGATACGAGCAGTACTTC; CDR3aa: CASSQDLAGGYEQYF
j_gene: TRBJ1-1; abundance: -; v_gene: TRBV5-1; d_gene: TRBD1; CDR3nt: TGCGCCAGCAGCTTGGGGGACAGGGATGCTTTCTTT; CDR3aa: CASSLGDRDAFF
j_gene: TRBJ2-5; abundance: -; v_gene: TRBV14; d_gene: -; CDR3nt: TGTGCCAGCAGCCAAGAGAGGCAGACCCAGTACTTC; CDR3aa: CASSQERQTQYF